Sequencing of this T cell receptor beta chain was carried out in a study of post-analysis software for immune sequencing data. Study results and caveats: When the samples were clustered directly with F measure, those that had been prepared in the same batch showed strong co-clustering. Patients showed TRBV5-6, TRBV5-1 and TRBV20-1 among 4 or 5 TRBV segments more frequent than in controls.

Each TCR beta cDNA library carried unique molecular identifiers. TCRdb re-derived calls from the PCR reads in MiXCR, one entry per CDR3 protein. This table has some 260,000 distinct CDR3 sequences, approximately 34% appearing once. CDR3 length equals 12 residues. CDR1 and CDR2 from the germline V gene are SQVTM and ANQGSEA. The V gene lost 0 bases and the J gene lost 14 bases, with 11 bases spanning the gap. This clonotype has a handful of counts. No antigen is known for it. This receptor was obtained from a girl between 10 and 17 years old with multiple sclerosis. V is TRBV29-1 and J is TRBJ1-6; D gene ambiguous. The specimen sequenced was blood. The CDR3 DNA sequence: TGCAGCGTTGAAGAAGATCGCCAGTCCCTCCACTTT. Translating gives CSVEEDRQSLHF. Drawing the rest from reference TRBV29-1 and TRBJ1-6, the complete variable domain is SAVISQKPSRDICQRGTSLTIQCQVDSQVTMMFWYRQQPGQSLTLIATANQGSEATYESGFVIDKFPISRPNLTFSTLTVSNMSPEDSSIYLCSVEEDRQSLHFGNGTRLTVT.